The clone carrying this T cell receptor (beta chain) was seen a handful of times. The antigen is not known. This sample is drawn from a study of shared clonotypes between healthy human individuals. Study-level findings and limits: Owing to a small donor count, the genetic and exposure-history diversity represented was limited. Despite large depth, rarefaction showed incomplete sorted-subset sequencing. Deeper or shallower sequencing was expected to change how clonotypes are shared among donors.

In the naive CD8 group, cells lacked CD45RO and were positively selected for CCR7, so terminally differentiated effector memory CD45RA+ cells were left out. Sequenced by immunoSEQ multiplex PCR; TCRdb stores in-frame clones only, minus some. The sample consists of about 2,100,000 clones, just over 90% of them appearing once. This clonotype originated in a young man in good health. Some clones in this sample may be carry-over from other donors' samples. The source material was naive CD8+ T cells from PBMCs.

CDR3 protein: CSMTSTEAFF. As DNA, the CDR3 is TGCAGCATGACAAGTACTGAAGCTTTCTTT. The J gene is TRBJ1-1, the V gene TRBV29-1; D uncertain. The germline V gene encodes CDR1 SQVTM and CDR2 ANQGSEA. Trimming took 8 bases from V and 5 from J, leaving 9 bases between them. The CDR3 sequence is 10 residues long.